A selection of T cell receptor beta chains follows, all from one sample in a study of breast tumors, draining lymph nodes, adjacent tissues. MiXCR, run by TCRdb on the multiplex PCR reads, gives a single entry per CDR3 protein. The table records under 300,000 distinct CDR3 sequences, 30% to 35% of them present only once. Sequencing was carried out using axillary lymph node tissue. All receptors derive from a female donor with breast cancer. Some clones in this sample may be carry-over from other donors' samples. Each CDR3 is given with its conserved first and last residue. D genes are given only for firm matches.

d_gene	v_gene	j_gene	len	CDR3aa
TRBD1	TRBV19	TRBJ1-5	13	CASSTTGGQPQHF
-	TRBV12-5	TRBJ2-5	12	CASAGPEETQYF
-	TRBV11-2	TRBJ2-3	16	CASSLGVGTSTDTQYF
TRBD1	TRBV2	TRBJ1-2	14	CASKQQGANYGYTF
-	TRBV5-1	TRBJ1-4	17	CASSPWTGGGANEKLFF
TRBD1	TRBV6-5	TRBJ1-2	12	CASKRGPDGYTF
-	TRBV7-9	TRBJ1-3	14	CASRLQVEGNTIYF
TRBD1	TRBV4-2	TRBJ1-4	16	CASSQGTGTENEKLFF
TRBD2	TRBV7-6	TRBJ2-1	19	CASSLNGLASGVSYNEQFF
TRBD2	TRBV7-4	TRBJ2-3	13	CASSSRLASEQYF
-	TRBV12-3/TRBV12-4	TRBJ2-1	15	CASSLETGPYNEQFF
-	TRBV9	TRBJ1-2	16	CASSLRSTDEPAGYTF
-	TRBV7-2	TRBJ1-5	14	CASRRTVSNQPRHF
-	TRBV24-1	TRBJ1-2	11	CATSDGYGYTF
-	TRBV7-9	TRBJ1-2	15	CASSLSGGVMDGYPF
-	TRBV20-1	TRBJ1-5	16	CSARLPQGGSNQPQHF
TRBD2	TRBV20-1	TRBJ2-5	15	CSARSPGLAGETQYF
-	TRBV20-1	TRBJ2-5	11	CSARLQETQYF
-	TRBV7-2	TRBJ2-3	13	CASSHPAGDTQYF
TRBD1	TRBV5-1	TRBJ2-7	15	CASSLVGTGSYEQYF
TRBD1	TRBV6-2/TRBV6-3	TRBJ1-2	13	CASSYATGSGYTF
-	TRBV5-8	TRBJ2-1	14	CASTRRQGWNEQFF
TRBD2	TRBV19	TRBJ2-7	16	CASSPTSRGGGHEQYF
-	TRBV27	TRBJ1-5	17	CASSLIGPSGGGQPQHF
-	TRBV20-1	TRBJ1-6	13	CSAREGRNSPLHF
TRBD1	TRBV7-3	TRBJ1-2	15	CASSTTGGSFYGYPF
-	TRBV27	TRBJ2-5	15	CASSSGTIPRETQYF
-	TRBV6-6	TRBJ1-5	16	CASSRAGGRSNQPQHF
TRBD1	TRBV20-1	TRBJ1-6	16	CSARDLRTGGNSPLHF
-	TRBV29-1	TRBJ2-1	14	CASSLPGLACEQFF
-	TRBV6-5	TRBJ2-1	13	CASSLAGHNEQLF
TRBD2	TRBV11-2	TRBJ2-3	16	CASSKSGGASEDTQYF
-	TRBV7-9	TRBJ1-2	14	CASSSGTITGGYTF
-	TRBV18	TRBJ1-5	15	CASSPSRDNNQPQHF
-	TRBV20-1	TRBJ2-5	12	CSASGGRETQYF